One and the same sample provided the 18 T cell receptor beta chains below, sequenced in a study of cytomegalovirus exposure and HLA in healthy donors. Amplification used 60 Vbeta primers and 13 Jbeta primers. Using immunoSEQ multiplex PCR, the repertoire was profiled, and TCRdb retains in-frame clones only, with some absent. Of over 150,000 clones listed, 65% to 80% were seen once; the top ten hold about 2.6%. Sequenced sample: PBMCs. Source of these receptors: a woman aged 40 to 50 in good health and CMV-seropositive.

The V and J genes are TRBV5-1 and TRBJ2-3, with 7 bases lining up with TRBD1. CDR1 SGHRS and CDR2 YFSETQ come from the germline V gene. This CDR3 spans 15 amino acids. Trimming cost V 4 bases and J 2 bases; bases outside gene matches: 7. DNA of the CDR3: TGCGCCAGCAGCGAGGGGGCTCTCCCCACAGATACGCAGTATTTT. It specifies CASSEGALPTDTQYF.

This chain connects TRBV7-2 to TRBJ2-2, with unresolved D. Germline CDR1 is SGHTA and CDR2 is FQGNSA. V was cut by 5 bases and J by 2 bases, with 12 bases left in between. The CDR3 is 15 residues long. CDR3 nucleotide sequence: TGTGCCAGCAGCCCGCTCCTAGGTAACACCGGGGAGCTGTTTTTT. This encodes CASSPLLGNTGELFF.

The chain links TRBV19 to TRBJ1-2, with TRBD1 matching over 7 bases. V lost 7 bases, J lost 7 bases, and 12 bases stayed unmatched. This CDR3 region has 14 residues. The germline CDR1 and CDR2 sequences are LNHDA and SQIVND (reference sequence). In DNA form, the CDR3 reads TGTGCCAGTACCCTTACAGGGGCAGCGGGTGGCTACACCTTC. Its translation: CASTLTGAAGGYTF.

This rearrangement joins TRBV7-2 to TRBJ1-4; possible D gene TRBD1, 6 bases. The CDR3 is made up of 13 amino acids. Trimming pared 5 bases from V and 7 bases from J, leaving 11 bases between. Germline V CDR1 and CDR2: SGHTA, FQGNSA. CDR3 sequence: CASSARTAEKLFF. Here the CDR3 DNA reads TGTGCCAGCAGCGCGAGGACAGCTGAAAAACTGTTTTTT.

The chain links TRBV28 to TRBJ2-1; 10 nucleotides line up with TRBD2. CDR3 length: 17 amino acids. V shed 6 bases and J 0 bases; nucleotides not matched to a gene: 8. Germline CDR1 MDHEN, CDR2 SYDVKM. CDR3 in amino acids: CASRSASGGVSYNEQFF. The DNA of the CDR3 is TGTGCCAGCAGGTCAGCTAGCGGGGGAGTCTCCTACAATGAGCAGTTCTTC.

The rearrangement links TRBV7-7 to TRBJ2-1, with TRBD1 matching 8 bases. The germline V gene encodes CDR1 SSHAT and CDR2 FNYEAQ (reference sequence). The V and J ends lost 4 bases and 2 bases, in that order; junction bases with no gene match: 7. The CDR3 spans 16 residues. The CDR3 nucleotides are TGTGCCAGCAGCTCCGGCTCGGGACAGGCCTACAATGAGCAGTTCTTC. As protein: CASSSGSGQAYNEQFF.

The rearrangement uses TRBV10-3 and TRBJ1-2, with a possible D match to TRBD1 (6 bases). From germline, CDR1 is ENHRY and CDR2 SYGVKD. The CDR3 loop spans 15 amino acids. Trimming removed 0 bases at V and 4 bases at J, with 12 bases between. This CDR3 is CAISESRGTIYGYTF. Written as DNA, the CDR3 is TGTGCCATCAGTGAGTCGAGGGGGACAATCTATGGCTACACCTTC.

The rearrangement uses TRBV11-3 and TRBJ2-3; 8 bases are shared with TRBD2. Germline V CDR1 and CDR2: SGHNT, YENEEA. The CDR3 loop spans 15 amino acids. J gave up 0 bases and V 8 bases, and 7 bases lay outside the gene matches. This CDR3 is CASSYGGASTDTQYF. The CDR3 DNA reads as TGTGCCAGCTCTTACGGGGGGGCTAGCACAGATACGCAGTATTTT.

The chain employs TRBV14 and TRBJ2-2; D gene unclear. Germline V gene lookup returns CDR1 SGHDN and CDR2 FVKESK. V was shortened by 4 bases and J by 6 bases, with 9 bases between the two germline ends. CDR3 length: 13 residues. The CDR3 DNA reads as TGTGCCAGCAGCCTGCGGATGGCCGGGGAGCTGTTTTTT. It codes for CASSLRMAGELFF.

This chain links TRBV4-3 with TRBJ2-7, with a tentative D call TRBD1 (5 bases). The CDR3 has 14 amino acids. Trimming removed 4 bases from V and 2 bases from J, with 12 bases in between. Per the germline V gene, CDR1 is LGHNA and CDR2 is YSLEER. DNA of the CDR3: TGCGCCAGCAGCCGGGGCAGGGAACCCTACGAGCAGTACTTC. Translated: CASSRGREPYEQYF.

The gene calls are TRBV2 and TRBJ1-1, with 10 bases that match TRBD1. V lost 5 bases, J lost 4 bases, and 10 bases stayed unmatched. Germline loops: CDR1 SNHLY, CDR2 FYNNEI. This CDR3 spans 16 amino acids. The CDR3 region has the DNA TGTGCCAGCAGTCGGACAGGGGGACGGGTAGGCACTGAAGCTTTCTTT. Translation: CASSRTGGRVGTEAFF. The complete variable domain, with remaining parts taken from reference TRBV2 and TRBJ1-1, reads EPEVTQTPSHQVTQMGQEVILRCVPISNHLYFYWYRQILGQKVEFLVSFYNNEISEKSEIFDDQFSVERPDGSNFTLKIRSTKLEDSAMYFCASSRTGGRVGTEAFFGQGTRLTVV.

The chain has TRBV5-1 and TRBJ2-2; D unclear. The V end lost 4 bases, the J end lost 2 bases, and 15 bases lay between the germline ends. The length of the CDR3 is 16 residues. CDR1 SGHRS and CDR2 YFSETQ come from the germline V gene. CDR3 in amino acids: CASSLPGPENTGELFF. CDR3 nucleotide sequence: TGCGCCAGCAGCCTCCCGGGTCCCGAAAACACCGGGGAGCTGTTTTTT.

The J gene is TRBJ2-1, the V gene TRBV7-8; TRBD2 matches at 9 bases. The CDR3 sequence is 18 residues long. V lost 0 bases to trimming and J lost 5 bases; unmatched junction nucleotides: 11. Germline V gene sequence: CDR1 SGHVS, CDR2 FQNEAQ. The CDR3 region is CASSLARGGLAADNEQFF. In DNA, the CDR3 is TGTGCCAGCAGCTTAGCCCGAGGGGGACTAGCAGCTGACAATGAGCAGTTCTTC.

The chain has TRBV7-9 and TRBJ2-2; D gene unclear. This CDR3 is 13 amino acids long. The germline V and J ends were trimmed by 7 bases and 2 bases, with 8 bases remaining between them. From germline, CDR1 is SEHNR and CDR2 FQNEAQ (reference sequence). CDR3 nucleotide sequence: TGTGCCAGCATCAGACTTAACACCGGGGAGCTGTTTTTT. It yields the protein CASIRLNTGELFF.

The V call is TRBV7-6, the J call TRBJ2-1, with 14 bases aligning to TRBD2. This CDR3 contains 15 residues. V shed 4 bases and J 8 bases; nucleotides not matched to a gene: 4. Germline V gene sequence: CDR1 SGHVS, CDR2 FNYEAQ. This chain's CDR3 is CASSWTSGGYDEQFF. The CDR3 DNA sequence: TGTGCCAGCAGCTGGACTAGCGGGGGGTACGATGAGCAGTTCTTC.

This clone was observed a few times. The rearrangement links TRBV19 to TRBJ1-6; 7 bases are a match to TRBD1. CDR3 length equals 16 residues. Germline V lookup: CDR1 LNHDA, CDR2 SQIVND (reference sequence). Trimming cost V 5 bases and J 7 bases; bases outside gene matches: 11. CDR3 protein: CASSDRTGRRNSPLHF. The CDR3 coding sequence is TGTGCCAGTAGTGACCGGACAGGTCGACGAAATTCACCCCTCCACTTT.

The chain joins TRBV5-6 to TRBJ1-2, with 10 positions matching TRBD1. The germline V gene encodes CDR1 SGHDT and CDR2 YYEEEE. With V trimmed by 0 bases and J by 6 bases, 5 bases remained unmatched. CDR3 size: 15 residues. CDR3 sequence: CASSLGQGARDGYTF. The CDR3 DNA reads as TGTGCCAGCAGCTTGGGACAGGGGGCTAGAGATGGCTACACCTTC.

This chain joins TRBV28 and TRBJ1-4; D is perhaps TRBD1 (5 bases). CDR3 length equals 15 residues. Trimming removed 7 bases at V and 5 bases at J, with 17 bases between. Germline CDR1 and CDR2: MDHEN and SYDVKM. CDR3 protein: CASNRGGVLNEKLFF. CDR3 bases: TGTGCCAGCAACCGCGGGGGGGTGCTCAATGAAAAACTGTTTTTT.